A single sample gave rise to the 27 T cell receptor beta chains below, sequenced in a study of blood T cell repertoires in COVID-19. Here immunoSEQ multiplex PCR was the method, and the copy in TCRdb shows in-frame clones only, minus some. The sample holds 120,000 to 150,000 clones, around nine tenths seen once. The sample taken for sequencing was peripheral blood. The receptors stem from a human donor in a cohort sampled during active COVID-19.

This clone was seen just once. The rearrangement uses TRBV28 and TRBJ2-5; D is unclear. Per the germline V gene, CDR1 is MDHEN and CDR2 is SYDVKM. With 5 bases removed from V and 1 base from J, the gap between germline ends came to 14 bases. This CDR3 comprises 15 residues. The CDR3, as DNA: TGTGCCAGCAGTGAGATGGCGAGAGGCCAAGAGACCCAGTACTTC. It codes for CASSEMARGQETQYF.

The gene calls are TRBV7-2 and TRBJ2-5; the D is unclear. Germline V gene lookup returns CDR1 SGHTA and CDR2 FQGNSA. The CDR3 covers 14 residues. Trimming took off 0 bases at V and 5 bases at J, with 10 bases between the two ends. DNA for the CDR3: TGTGCCAGCAGCTTAGCAGCCGCCAGGGAGACCCAGTACTTC. It specifies CASSLAAARETQYF.

This clone was observed once. The rearrangement uses TRBV12-1 and TRBJ2-4; the D call of TRBD2 is as the table states it, not checked on the DNA. TRBV12-1 is given as a pseudogene. This CDR3 is built from 17 residues. CDR3 amino acids: CASSPATSLIAKNIQYF. The CDR3 region has the DNA TGTGCCAGCAGCCCCGCCACATCACTAATAGCCAAAAACATTCAGTACTTC.

This chain uses TRBV4-2 with TRBJ1-1, with D possibly matching TRBD1 (5 bases). The ends were cut back, 2 bases at V and 5 bases at J, with 12 bases in the middle. The germline V gene encodes CDR1 LGHNA and CDR2 YNFKEQ. The CDR3 runs 14 residues. The CDR3 here is CASSQWGSGTEAFF. CDR3 DNA sequence: TGTGCCAGCAGCCAATGGGGGAGCGGGACTGAAGCTTTCTTT.

This clone appeared once. The junction does not match germline at one end; this may be a read error. The rearrangement links TRBV7-6 to TRBJ2-1; D may be TRBD2 (6 bases). CDR3 length: 13 amino acids. Germline CDR1 reads SGHVS; CDR2 reads FNYEAQ. The CDR3 region is CASSPELARRGIF. CDR3 sequence (DNA): TGTGCCAGCAGCCCGGAGTTGGCCCGTCGGGGGATCTTC.

This sequence joins TRBV7-2 and TRBJ2-2; possibly TRBD2 for D (6 bases). The length of the CDR3 is 15 residues. Trimming pared 1 base from V and 1 base from J, leaving 7 bases between. Germline CDR1 and CDR2: SGHTA and FQGNSA. The CDR3 region is CASSLGGLNTGELFF. DNA of the CDR3: TGTGCCAGCAGCTTAGGGGGACTGAACACCGGGGAGCTGTTTTTT.

The chain has TRBV5-1 and TRBJ2-2; 11 nucleotides agree with TRBD1. The CDR3 is 15 amino acids. Per the germline V gene, CDR1 is SGHRS and CDR2 is YFSETQ. The junction had 2 bases not matched to a gene; V was cut back by 5 bases and J by 2 bases. The CDR3 reads CASRWTGGNTGELFF. CDR3 sequence (DNA): TGCGCCAGCAGGTGGACAGGGGGCAACACCGGGGAGCTGTTTTTT.

The V call is TRBV3-1 (or the pseudogene TRBV3-2), the J call TRBJ1-2, with a possible D match to TRBD1 (5 bases). V shed 11 bases and J shed 3 bases, with 16 bases lying between them. The CDR3 is made up of 13 amino acids. Germline CDR1 LGHDT, CDR2 YNNKEL (reference sequence). This CDR3 reads CAAGGGWYYGYTF. The DNA of the CDR3 is TGTGCCGCCGGGGGAGGGTGGTACTATGGCTACACCTTC.

The chain recombines TRBV15 with TRBJ2-3; TRBD2 matches 9 bases. The CDR3 sequence is 16 residues long. V shed 8 bases and J 1 base; nucleotides not matched to a gene: 10. Germline V gene lookup returns CDR1 LNHNV and CDR2 YYDKDF (reference sequence). CDR3 in amino acids: CATGGASGTRTDTQYF. The CDR3 nucleotides read TGTGCCACCGGCGGGGCTAGCGGGACTCGCACAGATACGCAGTATTTT. Variable domain in full (rest from reference TRBV15 and TRBJ2-3): DAMVIQNPRYQVTQFGKPVTLSCSQTLNHNVMYWYQQKSSQAPKLLFHYYDKDFNNEADTPDNFQSRRPNTSFCFLDIRSPGLGDTAMYLCATGGASGTRTDTQYFGPGTRLTVL.

This sequence joins TRBV4-3 and TRBJ2-1; 9 bases match TRBD1. The CDR3 runs to 16 residues. The V and J ends lost 2 bases and 3 bases, in that order; junction bases with no gene match: 5. Germline CDR1 is LGHNA and CDR2 is YSLEER. CDR3 in DNA: TGCGCCAGCAGCCAAACCGGGACAGGGATCTACAATGAGCAGTTCTTC. Residues: CASSQTGTGIYNEQFF.

CDR3 sequence (DNA): TGTGCCAGTAGTATCATCGGGACAGGAAAGGAAAAACTGTTTTTT. This sequence encodes CASSIIGTGKEKLFF. The chain has TRBV19 and TRBJ1-4; 8 nucleotides line up with TRBD1. V was pared by 3 bases and J by 8 bases, with 8 bases of the junction left unmatched. CDR1 is LNHDA and CDR2 is SQIVND in the germline V gene (reference sequence). The CDR3 covers 15 residues.

The CDR3 is CASSVQGASGGELFF. CDR3 in DNA: TGTGCCAGCAGTGTACAGGGGGCGTCGGGCGGGGAGCTGTTTTTT. The chain recombines TRBV6-2 or TRBV6-3 with TRBJ2-2, with 9 nucleotides matching TRBD1. The CDR3 length is 15 residues. The ends lost 5 bases at V and 7 bases at J; junction bases unmatched: 8. Germline CDR1 is MNHEY and CDR2 is SVGEGT.

This rearrangement joins TRBV15 to TRBJ2-1; 8 bases are shared with TRBD2. The length of the CDR3 is 12 residues. CDR1 is LNHNV and CDR2 is YYDKDF in the germline V gene (reference sequence). The trim removed 7 bases at V and 6 bases at J, leaving 2 bases unmatched. CDR3 coding DNA: TGTGCCACCAACGCGGGAGGCAATGAGCAGTTCTTC. Its protein is CATNAGGNEQFF.

The chain is built from TRBV28 and TRBJ2-2; D gene ambiguous. Germline-derived CDR1 and CDR2 are MDHEN and SYDVKM. This CDR3 comprises 17 residues. Deletions cut 4 bases from V and 1 base from J, with 16 bases between. The CDR3 sequence: CASSSTYKSKNTGELFF. The CDR3 DNA is TGTGCCAGCAGTTCGACTTATAAGTCTAAGAACACCGGGGAGCTGTTTTTT.

The chain has TRBV18 and TRBJ2-5, with D tentatively TRBD2 (5 bases). Germline V lookup: CDR1 KGHSH, CDR2 LQKENI. The germline V and J ends were trimmed by 4 bases and 2 bases, with 11 bases remaining between them. This CDR3 is 14 amino acids long. The CDR3 DNA is TGTGCCAGCTCACAAACTAGTTCGCAAGAGACCCAGTACTTC. Its translation is CASSQTSSQETQYF.

The genes are TRBV6-2 or TRBV6-3 and TRBJ2-3; weak D call: TRBD1 (7 bases). The CDR3 has 19 residues. V was pared by 3 bases and J by 4 bases, with 26 bases between. CDR1 and CDR2 from the germline V gene are MNHEY and SVGEGT. For the CDR3, the DNA is TGTGCCAGCAGTTATCCGATCTGGGTTTGGCAGGGGGGAGCAGATACGCAGTATTTT. As protein: CASSYPIWVWQGGADTQYF.

This clone was detected once. This rearrangement joins TRBV30 to TRBJ2-1; 9 bases match TRBD2. The CDR3 has 14 residues. J was trimmed by 4 bases and V by 4 bases; bases with no gene match: 5. Germline V gives CDR1 GTSNPN, CDR2 SVGIG (reference sequence). The CDR3 reads CAWTTSGSYNEQFF. Written as DNA, the CDR3 is TGTGCCTGGACGACTAGCGGTAGTTACAATGAGCAGTTCTTC. The variable domain in full, completed from reference TRBV30 and TRBJ2-1, reads SQTIHQWPATLVQPVGSPLSLECTVEGTSNPNLYWYRQAAGRGLQLLFYSVGIGQISSEVPQNLSASRPQDRQFILSSKKLLLSDSGFYLCAWTTSGSYNEQFFGPGTRLTVL.

The rearrangement uses TRBV19 and TRBJ2-7, with 7 bases fitting TRBD2. From germline, CDR1 is LNHDA and CDR2 SQIVND (reference sequence). J gave up 2 bases and V 3 bases, and 10 bases lay outside the gene matches. The CDR3 length is 16 residues. The CDR3 here is CASSMFQTSSTYEQYF. Written as DNA, the CDR3 is TGTGCCAGTAGTATGTTTCAGACTAGCAGCACCTACGAGCAGTACTTC.

The chain recombines TRBV9 with TRBJ1-4; 8 positions match TRBD1. Germline CDR1 reads SGDLS; CDR2 reads YYNGEE. There are 17 residues in the CDR3. The V and J ends lost 3 bases and 5 bases, in that order; junction bases with no gene match: 12. The CDR3 bases are TGTGCCAGCAGCGCGACCCGGGGACAGGCTGGGAATGAAAAACTGTTTTTT. It specifies CASSATRGQAGNEKLFF.

This CDR3 is CASSLLGQITYEQYF. The CDR3 nucleotides read TGTGCCAGCAGCTTGCTGGGGCAGATAACCTACGAGCAGTACTTC. The chain carries TRBV5-6 and TRBJ2-7; D possibly corresponds to TRBD1 (5 bases). V shed 1 base and J shed 2 bases, with 13 bases lying between them. Germline V gene sequence: CDR1 SGHDT, CDR2 YYEEEE. This CDR3 has 15 amino acids.

The chain couples TRBV5-1 to TRBJ2-3; TRBD2 aligns across 8 bases. The CDR3 covers 14 residues. Germline lookup yields CDR1 SGHRS and CDR2 YFSETQ. Trimming removed 4 bases from V and 2 bases from J; junction bases left unmatched: 3. The CDR3: CASSPGLDTDTQYF. The CDR3, as DNA: TGCGCCAGCAGCCCGGGACTAGACACAGATACGCAGTATTTT.

The chain recombines TRBV4-2 with TRBJ1-3, with D uncertain. The CDR3 has 13 amino acids. Trimming shortened V by 0 bases and J by 11 bases, and 11 bases separated the two germline ends. Germline V lookup: CDR1 LGHNA, CDR2 YNFKEQ. The CDR3 reads CASSQDDGVAIYF. In nucleotides, the CDR3 is TGTGCCAGCAGCCAAGATGACGGGGTGGCCATATATTTT.

The rearrangement joins TRBV27 to TRBJ2-1; 10 bases align to TRBD2. Looked up from germline, CDR1 is MNHEY and CDR2 is SMNVEV (reference sequence). With 7 bases clipped from V and 3 bases from J, the junction kept 3 bases outside the gene matches. This CDR3 is 14 amino acids long. In DNA form, the CDR3 reads TGTGCCAGCACCCGGACTAGCGGCTACAATGAGCAGTTCTTC. It translates to CASTRTSGYNEQFF.

The V and J genes are TRBV6-5 and TRBJ2-2; 8 positions agree with TRBD1. This CDR3 contains 14 residues. V lost 4 bases, J lost 7 bases, and 5 bases stayed unmatched. Per the germline V gene, CDR1 is MNHEY and CDR2 is SVGAGI. CDR3 in amino acids: CASSFSGGVGELFF. DNA of the CDR3: TGTGCCAGCAGTTTTTCAGGGGGCGTCGGGGAGCTGTTTTTT.

J is TRBJ2-7 and V is TRBV19; perhaps TRBD2 as D (6 bases). V lost 2 bases to trimming and J lost 3 bases, with 11 bases between them. The CDR3 runs 14 residues. Germline loops: CDR1 LNHDA, CDR2 SQIVND (reference sequence). In DNA, the CDR3 is TGTGCCAGTAGTATACGGCTAGCGTTCTACGAGCAGTACTTC. It specifies CASSIRLAFYEQYF.

The chain combines TRBV7-8 with TRBJ2-1; perhaps TRBD2 as D (5 bases). This CDR3 comprises 14 residues. The germline CDR1 and CDR2 sequences are SGHVS and FQNEAQ. The V gene lost 9 bases and the J gene lost 6 bases, with 18 bases spanning the gap. For the CDR3, the DNA is TGTGCCAGTAGGGCCGGACTCTACCCCAATGAGCAGTTCTTC. Residues: CASRAGLYPNEQFF.

DNA of the CDR3: TGTGCCAGCAGCCAACTAGCGGGGGGGGGCAATGAGCAGTTCTTC. The encoded protein is CASSQLAGGGNEQFF. The chain has TRBV4-2 and TRBJ2-1; 12 bases are shared with TRBD2. The CDR3 is 15 residues long. The ends lost 2 bases at V and 6 bases at J; junction bases unmatched: 2. Germline-derived CDR1 and CDR2 are LGHNA and YNFKEQ.